These T cell receptor beta chains were read from a single sample in a study of T cells in localized non-small cell lung cancer. Here immunoSEQ multiplex PCR was the method, and the copy in TCRdb shows in-frame clones only, minus some. This table has 75,000 to 80,000 clones, more than 75% appearing once. Sequenced material: peripheral blood, taken before any cancer treatment. Receptors were obtained from a woman aged 35-75 years with stage I squamous cell lung carcinoma. CDR3s include the opening cysteine and the closing phenylalanine or tryptophan. A D gene is named only where the DNA matches it firmly. Size tells how often a clone was seen (once, few, many) or the class of an expanded clone, and some rows leave it out.

>16|TRBV11-2|TRBJ2-1|.|.
TGTGCCAGCAGCTTAGGCCCAGGGAGCTCCTACAATGAGCAGTTCTTC
CASSLGPGSSYNEQFF
>16|TRBV5-1|TRBJ1-3|.|.
TGCGCCAGCAGCGAAGAGGGCTCGACCTCTGGAAACACCATATATTTT
CASSEEGSTSGNTIYF
>13|TRBV27|TRBJ2-1|.|.
TGTGCCAGCAGTGGGTATTCCGTCGATGAGCAGTTCTTC
CASSGYSVDEQFF
>13|TRBV7-2|TRBJ2-1|.|few
TGTGCCAGCAGCTTCACTACCGTCGGGGAGCAGTTCTTC
CASSFTTVGEQFF
>16|TRBV11-2|TRBJ2-2|.|few
TGTGCCAGCAGCTCCACCCTGGGGGGACTTGCCGGGGAGCTGTTTTTT
CASSSTLGGLAGELFF
>16|TRBV11-2|TRBJ2-1|TRBD2|.
TGTGCCAGCAGCTTAGGGGGGGGTCGCTCCTACAATGAGCAGTTCTTC
CASSLGGGRSYNEQFF
>14|TRBV7-9|TRBJ1-2|TRBD1|.
TGTGCCAGCAGCTCGTCGGGGACAGCCTCCCCTATCACCTTC
CASSSSGTASPITF
>15|TRBV6-1|TRBJ1-1|TRBD1|.
TGTGCCAGCAGTCGCGCCGAGGGGGCAGGGGTTAGGGCTTTCTTT
CASSRAEGAGVRAFF
>13|TRBV29-1|TRBJ2-5|.|.
TGCAGCGTTGGGTCGGTCGGACAAGAGACCCAGTACTTC
CSVGSVGQETQYF
>15|TRBV5-8|TRBJ2-5|TRBD1|.
TGTGCCAGCAGCTTGGAACAGGGGGTTTTGGAGACCCAGTACTTC
CASSLEQGVLETQYF
>16|TRBV5-1|TRBJ2-3|TRBD2|.
TGCGCCAGCAGCTGGGGGACTAGCGGGAACACAGATACGCAGTATTTT
CASSWGTSGNTDTQYF
>15|TRBV5-4|TRBJ2-1|TRBD2|.
TGTGCCAGCAGCTTGCAAGGCGGGGGGGTAATTGAGCAGTTCTTC
CASSLQGGGVIEQFF
>15|TRBV5-4|TRBJ2-3|TRBD1|.
TGTGCCAGCAGCAAAGAGGGGGCGAAAGCAGATACGCAGTATTTT
CASSKEGAKADTQYF
>14|TRBV11-2|TRBJ1-1|TRBD1|once
TGTGCCAGCAGCTTAGATCGAGGGGGCTATGAAGCTTTCTTT
CASSLDRGGYEAFF
>13|TRBV7-9|TRBJ2-5|.|.
TGTGCCAGCAGCGCCGGTTCATCGGAGACCCAGTACTTC
CASSAGSSETQYF
>15|TRBV5-1|TRBJ1-4|.|.
TGCGCCAGCAGCCCCGACCCCCGAGGGAGTGAAAAACTGTTTTTT
CASSPDPRGSEKLFF
>12|TRBV7-8|TRBJ2-1|TRBD1|once
TGTGCCAGCAGCTTACCGACAGGGGGTCCGTTCTTC
CASSLPTGGPFF
>15|TRBV5-1|TRBJ2-5|.|.
TGCGCCAGCAGCCCCGTCGGGTGGGAATCGGAGACCCAGTACTTC
CASSPVGWESETQYF
>13|TRBV6-5|TRBJ1-4|TRBD1|.
TGTGCCAGCAGCCCAGGGGGCGGAGAAAAACTGTTTTTT
CASSPGGGEKLFF
>14|TRBV9|TRBJ2-5|TRBD2|once
TGTGCCAGCAGCGTGACTAGCGGGCAAGAGACCCAGTACTTC
CASSVTSGQETQYF
>14|TRBV11-2|TRBJ2-5|.|once
TGTGCCAGCAGTTATAACAGGGCACAAGAGACCCAGTACTTC
CASSYNRAQETQYF
>14|TRBV5-4|TRBJ1-3|.|few
TGTGCCAGCAGCTTGAGGGGCTTTGGAAACACCATATATTTT
CASSLRGFGNTIYF
>14|TRBV11-2|TRBJ1-1|TRBD1|few
TGTGCCAGCAGCCTAAAGGGGGCGCGGATAGGTGCTTTCTTT
CASSLKGARIGAFF
>15|TRBV6-1|TRBJ1-1|.|.
TGTGCCAGCAGTGTCTCAGTGGTGGTGAACACTGAAGCTTTCTTT
CASSVSVVVNTEAFF
>13|TRBV5-1|TRBJ2-7|.|.
TGCGCCAGCAGCTTGGACAGTGACTACGAGCAGTACTTC
CASSLDSDYEQYF
>17|TRBV4-2|TRBJ2-3|TRBD2|.
TGTGCCAGCAGCCAAGAAGCCCAGGGACTAGGGGGATATACGCAGTATTTT
CASSQEAQGLGGYTQYF
>13|TRBV2|TRBJ2-7|.|.
TGTGCCAGCAGTGTTATGACAAACTACGAGCAGTACTTC
CASSVMTNYEQYF
>11|TRBV6-1|TRBJ1-1|.|.
TGTGCCAGCAGTGAATATACTGAAGCTTTCTTT
CASSEYTEAFF
>12|TRBV6-1|TRBJ1-1|.|.
TGTGCCAGCAACAGGGTTGGCACTGAAGCTTTCTTT
CASNRVGTEAFF
>15|TRBV10-1|TRBJ2-3|TRBD2|.
TGCGCCAGCAGTGCTAGCGGGGGGGCTCCAGATACGCAGTATTTT
CASSASGGAPDTQYF
>15|TRBV7-6|TRBJ1-4|TRBD1|.
TGTGCCAGCAGCTTACAACAGGGGGCGACGCGGAAACTGTTTTTT
CASSLQQGATRKLFF
>13|TRBV30|TRBJ1-2|TRBD1|.
TGTGCCTGGAGGTTGGGACAGGTATCTGGCTACACCTTC
CAWRLGQVSGYTF
>12|TRBV5-1|TRBJ2-7|.|.
TGCGCCAGCAGCTATCAGGGTTACGAGCAGTACTTC
CASSYQGYEQYF
>15|TRBV19|TRBJ2-1|.|.
TGTGCCAGTAGTATATTTGGCGCTAAAGGCGATGAGCAGTTCTTC
CASSIFGAKGDEQFF
>15|TRBV6-5|TRBJ1-4|TRBD1|.
TGTGCCAGCAGTGCGACAGGGGGAACTAATGAAAAACTGTTTTTT
CASSATGGTNEKLFF
>16|TRBV19|TRBJ2-2|.|.
TGTGCCAGTGCCCAGCCCCGTGGGCAGCACACCGGGGAGCTGTTTTTT
CASAQPRGQHTGELFF
>12|TRBV6-6|TRBJ1-1|.|few
TGTGCCAGCAGTACAACTGCAGTTGAAGCTTTCTTT
CASSTTAVEAFF
>14|TRBV30|TRBJ2-5|TRBD2|.
TGTGCCTGGGCTGGGGGGGGTTCTCAAGAGACCCAGTACTTC
CAWAGGGSQETQYF
>13|TRBV6-5|TRBJ2-7|.|.
TGTGCCAGCAACTCCGGGAATAACTACGAGCAGTACTTC
CASNSGNNYEQYF